These 25 T cell receptor beta chains were all obtained from the same sample, sequenced in a study of human T cells and chemical hapten exposure. TCRdb re-analysed the RACE reads in MiXCR, keeping a single row per CDR3 protein. This table has fewer than 200,000 distinct CDR3 sequences, roughly 30% appearing once. The time point was: pre-sensitization, week 0. Treatment in this sample: therapeutic diphenylcyclopropenone sensitization with weekly scalp DPC. Here the sequenced sample was whole blood, taken in connection with sensitization to the hapten diphenylcyclopropenone (DPC). These receptor sequences come from a young woman with alopecia areata. Some clones in this sample may be carry-over from other donors' samples.

This clonotype was seen only a few times. V is TRBV6-5 and J is TRBJ1-2, with TRBD1 as a possible D gene (5 bases). Germline V gene sequence: CDR1 MNHEY, CDR2 SVGAGI. Between the trimmed V and J ends, which lost 6 bases and 1 base, there was a span of 9 bases. CDR3 size: 13 residues. The DNA of the CDR3 is TGTGCCAGCAGGAGACAGTTTAACTATGGCTACACCTTC. It specifies CASRRQFNYGYTF.

This clonotype was recorded once. Because the CDR3 is missing its conserved closing phenylalanine or tryptophan, this is likely a read error. The V and J genes are TRBV4-2 and TRBJ2-1; 7 bases are shared with TRBD1. From germline, CDR1 is LGHNA and CDR2 YNFKEQ. J gave up 4 bases and V 0 bases, and 6 bases lay outside the gene matches. This CDR3 has 16 amino acids. Written as DNA, the CDR3 is TGTGCCAGCAGCCAAGATCCGGGACAGAAATACAATGAGCAGTTCTCC. Its protein product is CASSQDPGQKYNEQFS.

This clonotype occurred a few times. The V gene is TRBV4-3, the J gene TRBJ1-6; 7 bases line up with TRBD1. CDR3 length: 14 amino acids. Germline lookup yields CDR1 LGHNA and CDR2 YSLEER. V was pared by 0 bases and J by 13 bases, with 6 bases of the junction left unmatched. The CDR3: CASSQETGVDPLHF. CDR3 in DNA: TGCGCCAGCAGCCAAGAAACAGGGGTCGATCCCCTCCACTTT.

V is TRBV28 and J is TRBJ1-5; D is possibly TRBD1 (6 bases). The CDR3 is made up of 15 amino acids. Trimming shortened V by 3 bases and J by 3 bases, and 12 bases separated the two germline ends. Germline V gives CDR1 MDHEN, CDR2 SYDVKM. The CDR3 here is CASSFQDSINQPQHF. The CDR3 DNA follows: TGTGCCAGCAGTTTCCAGGACAGCATCAATCAGCCCCAGCATTTT.

In DNA, the CDR3 is TGTGCCAGCTCACCATCTTCACTAGCGGGAGTCGAGCAGTACTTC. The encoded protein is CASSPSSLAGVEQYF. This chain links TRBV18 with TRBJ2-7; 11 bases are shared with TRBD2. Germline assignment: CDR1 KGHSH and CDR2 LQKENI. The V segment lost 2 bases and the J segment 6 bases; nucleotides outside the gene matches: 6. The CDR3 totals 15 residues.

The CDR3: CASSLFGQVYEQYF. DNA of the CDR3: TGTGCCAGCAGTTTATTTGGCCAGGTCTACGAGCAGTACTTC. The chain couples TRBV28 to TRBJ2-7; D is ambiguous. V lost 1 base and J 3 bases, leaving 10 bases between the germline ends. This CDR3 contains 14 residues. Germline V gene sequence: CDR1 MDHEN, CDR2 SYDVKM.

The rearrangement links TRBV11-2 to TRBJ2-1; D is possibly TRBD1 (5 bases). Trimming took 0 bases from V and 6 from J, leaving 9 bases between them. The CDR3 totals 14 residues. Germline values: CDR1 SGHAT, CDR2 FQNNGV. CDR3 region: CASSLDYQGNEQFF. The CDR3, as DNA: TGTGCCAGCAGCTTAGATTATCAGGGCAATGAGCAGTTCTTC.

V is TRBV2 and J is TRBJ2-3; maybe TRBD1 (5 bases). CDR1 is SNHLY, CDR2 FYNNEI, per germline. The V end was cut by 6 bases, the J end by 2 bases, with 15 bases between. The CDR3 contains 15 residues. The CDR3 bases are TGTGCCAGCAGGAACTTTCGACAGCTCACAGATACGCAGTATTTT. Its protein is CASRNFRQLTDTQYF.

The chain carries TRBV15 and TRBJ2-7, with a weak D call TRBD1 (5 bases). Germline V gene sequence: CDR1 LNHNV, CDR2 YYDKDF (reference sequence). V was trimmed by 3 bases and J by 0 bases, leaving 12 bases between them. The CDR3 covers 15 residues. CDR3 nucleotide sequence: TGTGCCACCAGCAGTGACAGCGTCCCCTCCTACGAGCAGTACTTC. Translated, it gives CATSSDSVPSYEQYF.

This clonotype was found a few times. V usage is TRBV4-2 and J usage is TRBJ2-2; the match to TRBD2 covers 9 bases. CDR1 is LGHNA, CDR2 YNFKEQ, per germline. The V segment lost 0 bases and the J segment 5 bases; nucleotides outside the gene matches: 10. The CDR3 consists of 18 residues. As DNA, the CDR3 is TGTGCCAGCAGCCAAGAGTTAGCGGGGGCCGACAAGACCGGGGAGCTGTTTTTT. This gives the protein CASSQELAGADKTGELFF.

This clonotype was picked up a small number of times. CDR3 coding DNA: TGTGCCAGCAAGGGACATGTTAACGAGCAGTACTTC. Translation: CASKGHVNEQYF. The V call is TRBV28, the J call TRBJ2-7, with D possibly TRBD1 on 6 matching bases. Per the germline V gene, CDR1 is MDHEN and CDR2 is SYDVKM. This CDR3 comprises 12 residues. V lost 7 bases to trimming and J lost 5 bases, with 12 bases between them.

V usage is TRBV20-1 and J usage is TRBJ1-4, with a possible D match to TRBD1 (5 bases). Germline V gene sequence: CDR1 DFQATT, CDR2 SNEGSKA (reference sequence). The CDR3 runs 15 residues. Trimming left V 3 bases short and J 5 bases short, with 16 bases between. Written as DNA, the CDR3 is TGCAGTGCTAGCCTTTCCGGGACCCAAAATGAAAAACTGTTTTTT. Translation: CSASLSGTQNEKLFF.

This clonotype was recorded a few times. The chain links TRBV11-2 to TRBJ2-1; D possibly corresponds to TRBD1 (6 bases). Germline CDR1 and CDR2: SGHAT and FQNNGV. The CDR3 is made up of 15 amino acids. Trimming stripped 7 bases from V and 6 bases from J, with 19 bases between. The CDR3 DNA reads as TGTGCCAGCACCTCGGTTCGGGGCAGGGGCAATGAGCAGTTCTTC. Translation: CASTSVRGRGNEQFF.

The chain has TRBV5-1 and TRBJ2-1; TRBD1 or TRBD2 may be the D gene (5 bases each). This CDR3 comprises 16 residues. The V end was cut by 0 bases, the J end by 5 bases, with 15 bases between. The germline gives CDR1 SGHRS, CDR2 YFSETQ. CDR3 amino acids: CASSLDVGVGDNEQFF. In nucleotides, the CDR3 is TGCGCCAGCAGCTTGGATGTGGGGGTAGGGGACAATGAGCAGTTCTTC.

The rearrangement links TRBV28 to TRBJ2-3; a weak D match, TRBD1 (5 bases). This CDR3 is built from 15 residues. The germline V gene encodes CDR1 MDHEN and CDR2 SYDVKM. V dropped 5 bases and J dropped 6 bases, with 18 bases sitting between them. The CDR3 protein is CASSTQGVPVDTQYF. The CDR3 nucleotides are TGTGCCAGCAGTACCCAAGGGGTCCCTGTGGATACGCAGTATTTT.

The gene calls are TRBV20-1 and TRBJ2-7; 8 bases are shared with TRBD2. Germline loops: CDR1 DFQATT, CDR2 SNEGSKA (reference sequence). The CDR3 is 14 amino acids. J was trimmed by 4 bases and V by 6 bases; bases with no gene match: 11. The CDR3 nucleotides are TGCAGTGCCCACCTTAGCGGGATAGGGTACGAGCAGTACTTC. It codes for CSAHLSGIGYEQYF.

This clonotype showed up many times. The rearrangement links TRBV6-6 to TRBJ1-5; no firm D call. Germline CDR1 reads MNHNY; CDR2 reads SVGAGI (reference sequence). The CDR3 consists of 11 residues. The V and J ends lost 6 bases and 7 bases respectively, with 7 bases between them. In nucleotides, the CDR3 is TGTGCCAGCAGAAGGGAACAGCCCCAGCATTTT. It is translated as CASRREQPQHF.

This clonotype showed up many times. The chain is built from TRBV30 and TRBJ2-1; D might be TRBD2 (6 bases). This CDR3 is built from 11 residues. From germline, CDR1 is GTSNPN and CDR2 SVGIG (reference sequence). V lost 3 bases to trimming and J lost 10 bases, with 10 bases between them. DNA of the CDR3: TGTGCCTGGAGCGGAAGCGGGGAGCAGTTCTTC. It translates to CAWSGSGEQFF.

This clonotype came up a few times. The V call is TRBV28, the J call TRBJ2-1, with TRBD1 matching 8 bases. There are 15 residues in the CDR3. With V trimmed by 5 bases and J by 4 bases, 7 bases remained unmatched. The germline gives CDR1 MDHEN, CDR2 SYDVKM. CDR3 nucleotide sequence: TGTGCCAGCAGTGCGCAGGGGGCTCTTTACAATGAGCAGTTCTTC. Amino acid sequence: CASSAQGALYNEQFF.

The chain joins TRBV29-1 to TRBJ2-3; TRBD2 aligns across 8 bases. The CDR3 consists of 13 residues. Germline values: CDR1 SQVTM, CDR2 ANQGSEA. J lost 3 bases, V lost 5 bases, and 4 bases had no gene match. The CDR3 spells CSVQRGTTDTQYF. Here the CDR3 DNA reads TGCAGCGTTCAGCGGGGGACAACAGATACGCAGTATTTT.

The genes are TRBV4-1 and TRBJ1-5, with a possible D match to TRBD1 (6 bases). In germline, CDR1 is MGHRA, CDR2 YSYEKL. CDR3 length equals 16 residues. Trimming stripped 1 base from V and 3 bases from J, with 13 bases between. CDR3 bases: TGCGCCAGCAGCCAAGGAGGGGACATCATCAATCAGCCCCAGCATTTT. This gives the protein CASSQGGDIINQPQHF.

The chain has TRBV30 and TRBJ1-4; 8 bases match TRBD1. The V and J ends lost 5 bases and 4 bases, in that order; junction bases with no gene match: 12. Germline V gene data show CDR1 as GTSNPN and CDR2 as SVGIG (reference sequence). The CDR3 sequence is 16 residues long. CDR3: CAWGRRTGRNNEKLFF. The CDR3 bases are TGTGCCTGGGGCCGGAGGACAGGGCGAAATAATGAAAAACTGTTTTTT.

The chain joins TRBV28 to TRBJ2-5, with TRBD1 matching 8 bases. Per germline, CDR1 MDHEN and CDR2 SYDVKM. V was pared by 6 bases and J by 1 base, with 10 bases of the junction left unmatched. The CDR3 is made up of 16 amino acids. The CDR3 here is CASSPLGQGLQETQYF. CDR3 coding DNA: TGTGCCAGCAGCCCCCTAGGACAGGGCCTCCAAGAGACCCAGTACTTC.

This clonotype was counted between two and nine times. V usage is TRBV25-1 and J usage is TRBJ1-4, with 9 bases matching TRBD1. This CDR3 has 14 amino acids. Germline CDR1 reads MGHDK; CDR2 reads SYGVNS. Unmatched junction bases numbered 5, after V lost 6 bases and J lost 6 bases. As DNA, the CDR3 is TGTGCCAGCAGCGCGACAGGGGGTTATGAAAAACTGTTTTTT. It is translated as CASSATGGYEKLFF.

The J gene is TRBJ1-2, the V gene TRBV20-1; D perhaps matches TRBD1 (6 bases). The V gene lost 4 bases and the J gene lost 6 bases, with 12 bases spanning the gap. The CDR3 has 12 amino acids. Germline CDR1 DFQATT, CDR2 SNEGSKA (reference sequence). CDR3 nucleotides: TGCAGTGCTAATACAGGGAATGATGGCTACACCTTC. It encodes CSANTGNDGYTF.